Each of the 2 T cell receptor beta chains below was sequenced from the same sample in a study of shared clonotypes between healthy human individuals. CD8 cells classed as naive were CD45RO-negative and positively selected for CCR7, excluding terminally differentiated effector memory CD45RA+ cells. Profiling relied on immunoSEQ multiplex PCR, and the TCRdb table lists in-frame clones only, not all of them. The data show nearly 2 million clones, with about 95% seen just once and 0.9% to 1.5% held by the top ten. Material for sequencing was naive CD8+ T cells sorted from blood. The origin of the receptors is a man between 18 and 35 years old in good health.

The V call is TRBV25-1, the J call TRBJ1-1; D is possibly TRBD1 (6 bases). The CDR3 consists of 14 residues. The germline CDR1 and CDR2 sequences are MGHDK and SYGVNS. V gave up 6 bases and J gave up 6 bases, with 17 bases separating them. The CDR3 loop is CASRGAGFWSEAFF. CDR3 bases: TGTGCCAGCAGGGGGGCCGGATTTTGGTCTGAAGCTTTCTTT. Supplemented by reference TRBV25-1 and TRBJ1-1, the full variable domain reads EADIYQTPRYLVIGTGKKITLECSQTMGHDKMYWYQQDPGMELHLIHYSYGVNSTEKGDLSSESTVSRIRTEHFPLTLESARPSHTSQYLCASRGAGFWSEAFFGQGTRLTVV.

The chain employs TRBV28 and TRBJ1-1, with 7 bases fitting TRBD1. CDR1 MDHEN and CDR2 SYDVKM come from the germline V gene. The J segment lost 7 bases and the V segment lost 3 bases, leaving 5 bases of the junction unmatched. This CDR3 contains 13 residues. Written as DNA, the CDR3 is TGTGCCAGCAGTTTGGGAGGGGGCCTTGAAGCTTTCTTT. It encodes CASSLGGGLEAFF.